The clone carrying this TCR beta chain was detected ten times or more. The antigen remains unidentified. This entry is derived from a study of T cells in Graves' hyperthyroidism and ophthalmopathy. Study-wide background: Peripheral blood was secured at the point of initial diagnosis, before any treatment. Study-level points and caveats: Researchers found most expanded thyroid clonotypes above 0.001 in blood as well.

TCR beta CDR3 regions were amplified from RNA transcripts. Initially, a first-round RT-PCR of the TCR CDR3 employed the HTBI primer set. From the multiplex PCR reads, TCRdb called clonotypes with MiXCR, one entry per CDR3 protein. The sample lists about 52,000 distinct CDR3 sequences; approximately 52% were seen once. The germline gives CDR1 SGHAT, CDR2 FQDESV (reference sequence). CDR3 length: 15 residues. V lost 2 bases and J lost 3, with 14 bases in between. Patients were excluded because of uncontrolled infection, other autoimmune disease, pregnancy or lactation. The diagnoses drew upon clinical symptoms, serum thyroxine and TRAb, thyroid ultrasound and orbital computed tomography.

The TCR sequence derives from a woman aged 45-65 years with Graves' ophthalmopathy. This chain links TRBV11-1 with TRBJ2-7; possible D gene TRBD2, 6 bases. The sequenced sample consisted of blood. CDR3 in amino acids: CASSLRGTTRYEQYF. CDR3 in DNA: TGTGCCAGCAGCTTACGCGGGACCACCCGCTACGAGCAGTACTTC.